The 14 T cell receptor beta chains below all came from one sample that was sequenced in a study of OX40 agonist ivuxolimab in advanced cancers. Measured with immunoSEQ multiplex PCR; TCRdb has only the in-frame clones, and not every one. The table lists around 35,000 clones, under 90% of them singletons. The sample in question was CD4+ or CD8+ T cells sorted from blood, obtained in a trial of the OX40 agonist ivuxolimab. The source of these receptors is an adult with an advanced solid tumor such as melanoma, head and neck, liver or kidney cancer.

The chain is built from TRBV4-1 and TRBJ2-7; D might be TRBD1 or TRBD2, each matching 5 bases. The germline V gene has CDR1 MGHRA and CDR2 YSYEKL. The CDR3 is 15 residues long. V was cut by 2 bases and J by 2 bases, with 13 bases left in between. CDR3 DNA sequence: TGCGCCAGCAGCCAAAGGGACCTGACTCCCTACGAGCAGTACTTC. Translating it yields CASSQRDLTPYEQYF.

The chain carries TRBV6-5 and TRBJ2-3, with 8 bases that match TRBD1. The CDR3 covers 15 residues. The junction had 4 bases not matched to a gene; V was cut back by 5 bases and J by 0 bases. CDR1 and CDR2 from the germline V gene are MNHEY and SVGAGI. CDR3 bases: TGTGCCAGCAGTGGACAGGGCCAAAGCACAGATACGCAGTATTTT. Residues: CASSGQGQSTDTQYF.

J is TRBJ1-2 and V is TRBV5-1; D remains unclear. V lost 0 bases and J lost 4, with 1 base in between. The CDR3 consists of 11 residues. Germline CDR1 and CDR2: SGHRS and YFSETQ. CDR3 sequence (DNA): TGCGCCAGCAGCTTGGGCTATGGCTACACCTTC. Its protein is CASSLGYGYTF.

V and J are TRBV5-6 and TRBJ2-5; 7 nucleotides match TRBD2. CDR3 length: 14 amino acids. Per germline, CDR1 SGHDT and CDR2 YYEEEE. The junction had 8 bases not matched to a gene; V was cut back by 5 bases and J by 4 bases. The CDR3 spells CASRNTGGGETQYF. CDR3 nucleotide sequence: TGTGCCAGCAGAAACACGGGGGGTGGAGAGACCCAGTACTTC.

This rearrangement joins TRBV4-3 to TRBJ1-5; D unclear. V was clipped by 1 base and J by 1 base, with 2 bases between them. The CDR3 has 13 residues. CDR1 is LGHNA, CDR2 YSLEER, per germline. DNA of the CDR3: TGCGCCAGCAGCCAAGGCAGCAATCAGCCCCAGCATTTT. Its protein is CASSQGSNQPQHF.

This sequence joins TRBV15 and TRBJ2-1, with 9 nucleotides matching TRBD2. Germline CDR1 reads LNHNV; CDR2 reads YYDKDF (reference sequence). This CDR3 spans 15 amino acids. V was clipped by 3 bases and J by 2 bases; unmatched bases: 2. CDR3 sequence reads: CATSSSGSPYNEQFF. In nucleotides, the CDR3 is TGTGCCACCAGCAGTAGCGGGAGCCCCTACAATGAGCAGTTCTTC.

This chain connects TRBV4-1 to TRBJ2-5, with 8 nucleotides matching TRBD2. The V gene's germline CDR1 is MGHRA and CDR2 YSYEKL. Trimming at V came to 6 bases and at J to 2 bases, leaving 11 bases not matched to a gene. CDR3 length: 16 residues. The CDR3 loop is CASSRRRGDVQETQYF. CDR3 bases: TGCGCCAGCAGTAGAAGGCGGGGGGACGTTCAAGAGACCCAGTACTTC.

V is TRBV30 and J is TRBJ1-6; D may be TRBD1 (5 bases). Germline CDR1 is GTSNPN and CDR2 is SVGIG (reference sequence). Trimming removed 4 bases from V and 10 bases from J, with 11 bases in between. The CDR3 loop spans 12 amino acids. CDR3 bases: TGTGCCTGGAAGGACACGAGCTCACCCCTCCACTTT. It yields the protein CAWKDTSSPLHF. The entire variable domain, with the rest obtained from reference TRBV30 and TRBJ1-6, is as follows: SQTIHQWPATLVQPVGSPLSLECTVEGTSNPNLYWYRQAAGRGLQLLFYSVGIGQISSEVPQNLSASRPQDRQFILSSKKLLLSDSGFYLCAWKDTSSPLHFGNGTRLTVT.

This rearrangement joins TRBV7-2 to TRBJ1-6, with 7 positions matching TRBD1. The trim removed 3 bases at V and 12 bases at J, leaving 8 bases unmatched. The CDR3 totals 14 residues. Germline V gene data show CDR1 as SGHTA and CDR2 as FQGNSA. In nucleotides, the CDR3 is TGTGCCAGCAGCTTTACAGGCGCAGGGGGACCCCTCCACTTT. Its translation: CASSFTGAGGPLHF.

The gene calls are TRBV4-1 and TRBJ1-3; no definite D call. V was pared by 0 bases and J by 4 bases, with 10 bases between. The CDR3 contains 15 residues. Per the germline V gene, CDR1 is MGHRA and CDR2 is YSYEKL. DNA for the CDR3: TGCGCCAGCAGCCAAGAGATCGGGGTGGGAAACACCATATATTTT. It yields the protein CASSQEIGVGNTIYF.

This rearrangement joins TRBV10-3 to TRBJ2-1; D possibly corresponds to TRBD1 (7 bases). In germline, CDR1 is ENHRY, CDR2 SYGVKD. CDR3 size: 12 residues. V lost 10 bases to trimming and J lost 7 bases, with 14 bases between them. CDR3 in amino acids: CASSQGRNEQFF. As DNA, the CDR3 is TGTGCCAGCTCACAGGGGAGGAATGAGCAGTTCTTC.

The chain employs TRBV2 and TRBJ1-4; 7 nucleotides agree with TRBD1. CDR3 length: 14 residues. CDR1 and CDR2 (germline): SNHLY, FYNNEI. After removal of 7 bases from V and 5 bases from J, the junction contained 7 bases not matched to a gene. The CDR3 bases are TGTGCCAGCATGGGGGACAGAACAAATGAAAAACTGTTTTTT. This sequence encodes CASMGDRTNEKLFF.

This chain uses TRBV20-1 with TRBJ1-1; no clear D gene. Germline V CDR1 and CDR2: DFQATT, SNEGSKA (reference sequence). The V end was cut by 4 bases, the J end by 5 bases, with 8 bases between. This CDR3 is built from 11 residues. The CDR3 DNA reads TGCAGTGCTATGGGGAGGACTGAAGCTTTCTTT. Translating it yields CSAMGRTEAFF.

This chain links TRBV18 with TRBJ2-5, with a possible D match to TRBD2 (6 bases). Germline values: CDR1 KGHSH, CDR2 LQKENI. The germline V and J ends were trimmed by 5 bases and 2 bases, with 18 bases remaining between them. There are 16 residues in the CDR3. CDR3 sequence reads: CASSILPGLRQETQYF. CDR3 DNA: TGTGCCAGCTCAATACTACCGGGACTGAGACAAGAGACCCAGTACTTC.